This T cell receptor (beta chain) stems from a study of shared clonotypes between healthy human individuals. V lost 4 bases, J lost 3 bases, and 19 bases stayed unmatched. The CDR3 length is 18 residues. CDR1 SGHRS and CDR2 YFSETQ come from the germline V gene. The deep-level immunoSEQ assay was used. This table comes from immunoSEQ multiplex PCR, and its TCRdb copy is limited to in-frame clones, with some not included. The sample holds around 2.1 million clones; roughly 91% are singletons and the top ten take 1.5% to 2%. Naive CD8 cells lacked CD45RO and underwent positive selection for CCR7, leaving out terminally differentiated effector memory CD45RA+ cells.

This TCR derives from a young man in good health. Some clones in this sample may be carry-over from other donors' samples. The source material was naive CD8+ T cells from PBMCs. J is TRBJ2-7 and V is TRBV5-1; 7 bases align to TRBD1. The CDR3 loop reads CASSGTLFRQGDIYEQYF. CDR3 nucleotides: TGCGCCAGCAGCGGAACCCTATTCCGACAGGGTGATATCTACGAGCAGTACTTC.